The entry that follows covers one T cell receptor beta chain sequence. Its antigen is not yet known. Base quality data are lacking; no much larger clone is found one base away. The donors were healthy, HIV-negative adults who had no recently reported acute infections or vaccinations. Only Caucasian adults living in Nashville, Tennessee, USA were represented among the donors. CD4+ T cells were enriched by magnetic negative selection, after which naive cells were positively selected on CD45RA and the negative fraction was taken as the memory subset. Blood was obtained by leukapheresis, after which PBMCs were separated by Ficoll-Histopaque density gradient centrifugation and cryopreserved in liquid nitrogen vapor phase. Purity and quantity of every magnetically sorted T cell population were checked by analytical flow cytometry. Genomic DNA was isolated from each sorted fraction and quantified by UV absorbance on a Nanodrop 2000c.

The CDR3 has 15 amino acids, counting the end cysteine and phenylalanine. Only the CDR3 DNA stays, 45 bases, in frame from base 1. The germline V gene provides CDR1 SNHLY and CDR2 FYNNEI. The germline ends are 16 bases apart after V is trimmed by 1 base and J by 7 bases. TCR CDR3 regions were amplified from genomic DNA by multiplex PCR using the deep immunoSEQ assay. Extracted genomic DNA from each cell subset was distributed evenly across all wells of several immunoSEQ 96-well plates, and each plate was treated as a replicate. For sorted subsets, about 200 ng genomic DNA, equal to tens of thousands of T cell genomes, was loaded into each replicate PCR. Purified libraries were measured with a Qubit 3.0 fluorometer, size-checked on a Bioanalyzer 2100, and measured again with the KAPA Library Quantification kit. Every immunoSEQ 96-well plate was sequenced on a separate single-read 150-cycle Illumina NextSeq 550 flow cell. The paper's data handling went like this. The immunoSEQ output contained only junctional sequences without quality scores, so filtering could not match that applied to full-length reads. To assign V/J genes and CDR3, sequences were annotated against IMGT germline references using PyIR, a Python wrapper for IgBLAST v1.9. Reads were filtered out if the reads had weak V/J assignments (E-value above 1e-6), no CDR3, stop codons, out-of-frame junctions, or ambiguous translated residues. V3J clonotypes were defined as sequences sharing the same inferred V gene, J gene, and CDR3 amino acid sequence. Percentage overlap between repertoires was computed as shared unique clonotypes divided by the size of the smaller repertoire. Richness of each repertoire was evaluated using RTK rarefaction, the Chao1 estimator, and Recon v2.1 estimates of unobserved clonotypes. Generation probabilities for all TCRbeta clonotypes obtained by the gDNA method from a handful of donors were computed using OLGA. This immuneACCESS table, as held by TCRdb, lists in-frame sequences with V and J called but not all clones. Of the missing ones, under half trace to an unresolved V gene in checked studies; the others have no known cause. V, J and clone size are taken as reported in that table, and D and trimming were inferred from the DNA itself. This sample is represented by about 980,000 clones; 70% to 85% of them were singletons. The ten largest clones represent approximately 1.5% of the sample.

The sample is drawn from a study of shared clonotypes between healthy human individuals (dated by TCRdb to the early 2020s). For the study in its entirety: A few men and two women, aged 18 to 49 years, made up the cohort. For each donor, CD4 naive and CD4 memory were each run on three plates, CD8 naive on two plates, and CD8 memory on one plate. To estimate repertoire size and how much clonotypes are shared between individuals, the study performed deep sequencing of blood TCR repertoires from a few healthy adults. Different laboratories and diverse techniques were used to prepare libraries and sequence TCR repertoires, to increase sequencing depth and limit assay-specific biases. Each donor's leukapheresis produced roughly between roughly 0.85 and 10 billion PBMCs.

What the authors observed across the whole study: Naive subsets generally had larger estimated clonotype richness than memory subsets did. Clonotypes shared by all four sorted-subset donors showed higher generation probabilities than non-shared clonotypes. Because the study included only a small number of donors, the genetic and exposure-history diversity represented was limited. Sampling was limited to blood, and TCR repertoires in tissue likely differ from TCR repertoires in blood. Across four donors, roughly 5.4% of naive CD4, approximately 4% of naive CD8, 2.3% of memory CD4, and approximately 0.4% of memory CD8 clonotypes were shared. Even with the large sequencing depth, rarefaction of the sorted-subset datasets indicated that sequencing was incomplete. Based on pairwise subsampling, the degree of clonotype sharing among donors was expected to be affected by sequencing depth.

The sequence joins TRBV2 to TRBJ2-5, with the D call tentatively TRBD1 or TRBD2, each fitting 5 bases. The sequence was obtained from a man aged 18 to 35 in good health. Sequences were obtained from memory CD4+ T cells sorted from blood. The label giving this sample's cell subset or site can be read as: CD45RA-negative fraction. The CDR3 has the sequence CASSEGDLTKPTQYF. The DNA sequence reads TGTGCCAGCAGTGAAGGGGACCTAACAAAACCGACCCAGTACTTC.